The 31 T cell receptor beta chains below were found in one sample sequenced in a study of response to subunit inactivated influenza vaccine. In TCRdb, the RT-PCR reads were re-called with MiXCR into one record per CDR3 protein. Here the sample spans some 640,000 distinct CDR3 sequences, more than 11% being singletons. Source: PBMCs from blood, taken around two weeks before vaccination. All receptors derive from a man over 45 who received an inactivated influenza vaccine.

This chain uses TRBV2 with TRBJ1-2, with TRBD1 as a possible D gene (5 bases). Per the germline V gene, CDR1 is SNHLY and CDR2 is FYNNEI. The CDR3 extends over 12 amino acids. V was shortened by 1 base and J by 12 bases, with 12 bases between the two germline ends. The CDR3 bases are TGTGCCAGCAGTGAAGTCAGACAGATGGACACCTTC. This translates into CASSEVRQMDTF.

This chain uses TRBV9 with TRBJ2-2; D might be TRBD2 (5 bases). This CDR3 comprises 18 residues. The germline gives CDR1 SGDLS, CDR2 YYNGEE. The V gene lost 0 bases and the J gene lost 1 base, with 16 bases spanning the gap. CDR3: CASSVGGWTSLNTGELFF. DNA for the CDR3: TGTGCCAGCAGCGTAGGGGGATGGACTTCCTTGAACACCGGGGAGCTGTTTTTT.

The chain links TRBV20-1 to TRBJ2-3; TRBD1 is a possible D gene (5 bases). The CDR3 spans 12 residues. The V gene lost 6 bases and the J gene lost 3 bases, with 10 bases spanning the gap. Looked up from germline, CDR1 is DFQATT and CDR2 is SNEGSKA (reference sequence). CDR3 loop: CSAMKGTDTQYF. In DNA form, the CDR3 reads TGCAGTGCCATGAAGGGGACAGATACGCAGTATTTT.

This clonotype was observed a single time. The CDR3 loop is CSALGRPENSPLHF. In DNA, the CDR3 is TGCAGTGCTCTCGGACGGCCGGAGAATTCACCCCTCCACTTT. The chain is built from TRBV20-1 and TRBJ1-6; no clear D gene. This CDR3 has 14 amino acids. CDR1 is DFQATT, CDR2 SNEGSKA, per germline (reference sequence). V was pared by 5 bases and J by 7 bases, with 15 bases between.

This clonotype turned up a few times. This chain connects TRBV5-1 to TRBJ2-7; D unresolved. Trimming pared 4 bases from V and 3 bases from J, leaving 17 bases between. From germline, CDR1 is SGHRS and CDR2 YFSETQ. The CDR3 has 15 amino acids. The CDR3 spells CASSPGRHPNYEQYF. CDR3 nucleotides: TGCGCCAGCAGCCCCGGAAGACATCCTAACTACGAGCAGTACTTC.

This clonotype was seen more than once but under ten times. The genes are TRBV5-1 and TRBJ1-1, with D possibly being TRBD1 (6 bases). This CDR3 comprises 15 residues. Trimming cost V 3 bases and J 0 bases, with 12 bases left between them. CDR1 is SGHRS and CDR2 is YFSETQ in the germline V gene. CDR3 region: CASSWGDNMNTEAFF. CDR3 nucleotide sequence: TGCGCCAGCAGCTGGGGGGACAATATGAACACTGAAGCTTTCTTT.

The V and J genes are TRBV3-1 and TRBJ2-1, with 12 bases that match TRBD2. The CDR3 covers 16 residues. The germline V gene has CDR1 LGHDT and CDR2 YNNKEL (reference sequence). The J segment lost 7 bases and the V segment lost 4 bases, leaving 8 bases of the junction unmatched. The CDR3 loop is CASSLGTSGHLNEQFF. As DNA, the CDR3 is TGTGCCAGCAGCCTGGGGACTAGCGGGCACCTAAATGAGCAGTTCTTC.

The CDR3 DNA is TGTGCCAGCAGTTACCGGGACAGTTTTTACGAGCAGTACTTC. Encoded protein: CASSYRDSFYEQYF. The chain couples TRBV6-5 to TRBJ2-7; TRBD1 matches 7 bases. This CDR3 spans 14 amino acids. J lost 4 bases, V lost 2 bases, and 5 bases had no gene match. CDR1 is MNHEY and CDR2 is SVGAGI in the germline V gene.

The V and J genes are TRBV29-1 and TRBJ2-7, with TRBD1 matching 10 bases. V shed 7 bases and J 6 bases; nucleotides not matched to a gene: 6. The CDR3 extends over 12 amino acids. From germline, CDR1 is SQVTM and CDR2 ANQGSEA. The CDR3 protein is CSARTGGGEQYF. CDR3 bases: TGCAGCGCTAGGACAGGGGGAGGCGAGCAGTACTTC.

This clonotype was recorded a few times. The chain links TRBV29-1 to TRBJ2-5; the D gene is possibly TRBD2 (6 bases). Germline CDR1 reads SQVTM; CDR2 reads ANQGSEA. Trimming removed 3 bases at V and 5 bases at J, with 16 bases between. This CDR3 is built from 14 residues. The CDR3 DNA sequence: TGCAGCGTTGACGCCGCAAGGGCGGGGGAGACCCAGTACTTC. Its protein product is CSVDAARAGETQYF.

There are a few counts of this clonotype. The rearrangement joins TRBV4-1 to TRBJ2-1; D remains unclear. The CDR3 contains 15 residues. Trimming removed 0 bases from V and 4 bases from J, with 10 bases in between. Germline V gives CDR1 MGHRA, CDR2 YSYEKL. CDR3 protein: CASSQDGLDYNEQFF. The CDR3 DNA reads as TGCGCCAGCAGCCAAGATGGGCTAGATTACAATGAGCAGTTCTTC.

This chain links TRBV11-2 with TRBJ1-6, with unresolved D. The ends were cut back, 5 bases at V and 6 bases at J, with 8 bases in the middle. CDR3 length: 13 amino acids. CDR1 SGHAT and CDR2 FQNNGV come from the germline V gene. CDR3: CASSQTFNSPLHF. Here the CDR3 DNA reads TGTGCCAGCAGCCAAACCTTTAATTCACCCCTCCACTTT.

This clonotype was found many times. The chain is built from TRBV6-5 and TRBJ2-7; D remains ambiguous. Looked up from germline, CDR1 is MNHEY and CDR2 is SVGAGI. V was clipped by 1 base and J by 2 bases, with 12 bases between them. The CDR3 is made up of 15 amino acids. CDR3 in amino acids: CASSYYGDPTYEQYF. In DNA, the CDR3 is TGTGCCAGCAGTTACTATGGGGATCCTACCTACGAGCAGTACTTC.

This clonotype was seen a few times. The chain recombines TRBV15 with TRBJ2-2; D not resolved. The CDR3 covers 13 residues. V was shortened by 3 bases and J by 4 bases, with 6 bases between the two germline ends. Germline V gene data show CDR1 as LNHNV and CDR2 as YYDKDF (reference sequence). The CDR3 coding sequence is TGTGCCACCAGCAGGGTGACCACCGGGGAGCTGTTTTTT. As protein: CATSRVTTGELFF.

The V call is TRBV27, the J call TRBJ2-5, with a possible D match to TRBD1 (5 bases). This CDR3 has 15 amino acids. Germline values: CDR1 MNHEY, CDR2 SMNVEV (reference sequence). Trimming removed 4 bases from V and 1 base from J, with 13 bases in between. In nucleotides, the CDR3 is TGTGCCAGCAGTTCGATTGGACACAGCCAAGAGACCCAGTACTTC. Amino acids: CASSSIGHSQETQYF.

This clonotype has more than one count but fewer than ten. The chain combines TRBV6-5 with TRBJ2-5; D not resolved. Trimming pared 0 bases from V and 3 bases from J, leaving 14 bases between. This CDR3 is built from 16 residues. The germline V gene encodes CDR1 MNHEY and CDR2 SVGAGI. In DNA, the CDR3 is TGTGCCAGCAGTTACTCCTGGAACACCGCCGAAGAGACCCAGTACTTC. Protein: CASSYSWNTAEETQYF.

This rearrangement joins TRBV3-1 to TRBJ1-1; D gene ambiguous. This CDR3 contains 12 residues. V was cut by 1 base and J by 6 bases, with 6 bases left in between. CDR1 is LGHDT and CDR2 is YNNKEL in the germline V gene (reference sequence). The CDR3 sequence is CASSQVMSEAFF. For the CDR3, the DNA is TGTGCCAGCAGCCAAGTAATGTCTGAAGCTTTCTTT.

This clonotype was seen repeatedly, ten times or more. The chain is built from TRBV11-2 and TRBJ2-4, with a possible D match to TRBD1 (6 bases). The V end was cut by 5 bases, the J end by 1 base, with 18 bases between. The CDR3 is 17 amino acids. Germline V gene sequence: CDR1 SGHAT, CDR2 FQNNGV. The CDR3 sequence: CASSLRLGAGAKNIQYF. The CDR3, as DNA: TGTGCCAGCAGCCTCAGGCTGGGGGCAGGTGCCAAAAACATTCAGTACTTC.

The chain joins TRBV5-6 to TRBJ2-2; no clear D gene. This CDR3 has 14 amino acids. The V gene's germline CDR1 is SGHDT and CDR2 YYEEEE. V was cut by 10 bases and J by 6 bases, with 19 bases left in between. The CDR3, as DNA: TGTGCCGGCAAGGTCACTCCGCAGGCCGGGGAGCTGTTTTTT. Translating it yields CAGKVTPQAGELFF.

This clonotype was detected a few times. CDR3 amino acids: CASSQDLGGGNGYTF. CDR3 DNA: TGCGCCAGCAGCCAAGATTTGGGGGGGGGTAATGGCTACACCTTC. The chain combines TRBV4-3 with TRBJ1-2, with D maybe TRBD1 (5 bases). The CDR3 runs 15 residues. The V and J ends lost 0 bases and 6 bases respectively, with 14 bases between them. Germline V CDR1 and CDR2: LGHNA, YSLEER.

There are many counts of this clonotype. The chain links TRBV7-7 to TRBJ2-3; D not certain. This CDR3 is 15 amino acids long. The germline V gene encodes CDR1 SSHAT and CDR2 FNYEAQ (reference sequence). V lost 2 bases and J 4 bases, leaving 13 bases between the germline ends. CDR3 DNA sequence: TGTGCCAGCAGCTTAAACCCCATTCCCCCAGATACGCAGTATTTT. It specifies CASSLNPIPPDTQYF.

DNA of the CDR3: TGTGCCAGCAGCTCCGTTCACATTACAACAGGGGGCGCTCTTTCACCCCTCCACTTT. Translating gives CASSSVHITTGGALSPLHF. This chain connects TRBV11-1 to TRBJ1-6, with 9 bases matching TRBD1. The junction had 19 bases not matched to a gene; V was cut back by 4 bases and J by 9 bases. The CDR3 has 19 residues. Germline V gene sequence: CDR1 SGHAT, CDR2 FQDESV (reference sequence).

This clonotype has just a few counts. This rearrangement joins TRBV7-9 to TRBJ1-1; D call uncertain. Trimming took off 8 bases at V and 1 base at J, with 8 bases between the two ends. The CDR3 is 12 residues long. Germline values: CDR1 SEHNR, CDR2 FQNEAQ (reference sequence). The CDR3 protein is CASAPPNTEAFF. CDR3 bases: TGTGCCAGCGCCCCACCGAACACTGAAGCTTTCTTT.

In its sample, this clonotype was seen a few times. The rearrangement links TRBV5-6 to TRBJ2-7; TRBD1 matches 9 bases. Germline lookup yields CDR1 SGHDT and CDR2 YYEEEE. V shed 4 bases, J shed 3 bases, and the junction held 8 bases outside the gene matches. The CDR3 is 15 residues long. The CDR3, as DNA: TGTGCCAGCAGCCACCGTGGGACAGGGAGCTACGAGCAGTACTTC. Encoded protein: CASSHRGTGSYEQYF.

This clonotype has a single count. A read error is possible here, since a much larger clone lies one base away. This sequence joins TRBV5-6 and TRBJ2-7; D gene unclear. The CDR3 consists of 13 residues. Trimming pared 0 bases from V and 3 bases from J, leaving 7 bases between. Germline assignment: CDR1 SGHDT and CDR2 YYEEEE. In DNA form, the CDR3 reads TGTGCCAGCAGCTTGGACATCTTCTACGAGCAGTACTTC. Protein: CASSLDIFYEQYF.

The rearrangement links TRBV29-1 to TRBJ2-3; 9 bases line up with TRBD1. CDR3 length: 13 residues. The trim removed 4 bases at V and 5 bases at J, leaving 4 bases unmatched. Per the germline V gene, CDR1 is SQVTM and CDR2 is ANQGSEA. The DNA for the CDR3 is TGCAGCGTTGTGACAGGGGGTAAAGATACGCAGTATTTT. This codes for CSVVTGGKDTQYF.

The CDR3 is CASSRGTSGTGGELFF. For the CDR3, the DNA is TGTGCCAGCAGCCGAGGGACTAGCGGGACTGGCGGGGAGCTGTTTTTT. The chain joins TRBV7-2 to TRBJ2-2; the match to TRBD2 covers 13 bases. Losses at the gene ends were 5 bases for V and 7 bases for J; bases not matched to a gene: 7. In germline, CDR1 is SGHTA, CDR2 FQGNSA. This CDR3 comprises 16 residues.

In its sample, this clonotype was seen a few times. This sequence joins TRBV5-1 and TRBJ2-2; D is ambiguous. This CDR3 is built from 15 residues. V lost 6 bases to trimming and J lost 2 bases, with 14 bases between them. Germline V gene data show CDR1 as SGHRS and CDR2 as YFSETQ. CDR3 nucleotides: TGCGCCAGCACCAGAGAGCCATCAAACACCGGGGAGCTGTTTTTT. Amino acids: CASTREPSNTGELFF.

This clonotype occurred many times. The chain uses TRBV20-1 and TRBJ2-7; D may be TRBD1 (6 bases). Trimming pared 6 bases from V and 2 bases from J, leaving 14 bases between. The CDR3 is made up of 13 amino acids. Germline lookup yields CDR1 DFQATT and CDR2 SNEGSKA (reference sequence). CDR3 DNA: TGCAGTGCAAAGGTGACAGGCACCTACGAGCAGTACTTC. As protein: CSAKVTGTYEQYF.

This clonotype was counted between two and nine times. The CDR3 spells CASSFGRENTGELFF. CDR3 bases: TGTGCCAGCTCATTCGGGCGGGAGAACACCGGGGAGCTGTTTTTT. The V and J genes are TRBV18 and TRBJ2-2; possibly TRBD2 for D (6 bases). Trimming removed 5 bases from V and 1 base from J, with 11 bases in between. This CDR3 spans 15 amino acids. CDR1 and CDR2 (germline): KGHSH, LQKENI.

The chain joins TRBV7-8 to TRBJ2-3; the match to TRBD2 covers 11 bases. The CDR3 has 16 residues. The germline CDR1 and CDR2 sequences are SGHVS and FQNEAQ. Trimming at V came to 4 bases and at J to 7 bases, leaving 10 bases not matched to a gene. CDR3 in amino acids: CASSSRIAGGPHTQYF. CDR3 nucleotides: TGTGCCAGCAGCTCAAGAATAGCGGGAGGGCCTCATACGCAGTATTTT.